The entry below describes one T cell receptor (beta chain). Profiling relied on immunoSEQ multiplex PCR, and the TCRdb table lists in-frame clones only, not all of them. The data contain 40,000 to 50,000 clones, approximately 70% of them singletons. The CDR3 has 12 amino acids. Germline loops: CDR1 SNHLY, CDR2 FYNNEI. Trimming took 4 bases from V and 3 from J, leaving 7 bases between them. The sample originates from a study of radiotherapy plus CTLA-4 blockade in lung cancer. Study summary: Objective responses arose in roughly 20% of patients, and 31% experienced disease control.

Chemo-refractory metastatic non-small-cell lung cancer patients received focal radiation with ipilimumab CTLA-4 blockade. The sample consisted of peripheral blood, taken from a patient treated with radiotherapy plus ipilimumab. The clonotype originates from a human donor with non-small cell lung cancer who had stable disease on radiotherapy plus ipilimumab. The chain carries TRBV2 and TRBJ2-7, with D possibly matching TRBD1 (6 bases). The CDR3 is CASSGTVYEQYF. The CDR3, as DNA: TGTGCCAGCAGTGGGACAGTCTACGAGCAGTACTTC.